The clone carrying this T cell receptor (beta chain) was observed once. Antigen unknown. Extracted from the samples, RNA was reverse transcribed into cDNA to serve as the sequencing template. Method: immunoSEQ multiplex PCR; TCRdb's copy keeps in-frame clones and lacks some. The table lists 140,000 to 150,000 clones, roughly 64% of them singletons. The data stem from a study of CD8+ T cells in alopecia areata. The wider study: Patients received oral tofacitinib, 5 to 10 mg twice daily, for moderate-to-severe alopecia areata.

The CDR3 is made up of 16 amino acids. With 0 bases clipped from V and 1 base from J, the junction kept 5 bases outside the gene matches. Germline CDR1 is LGHNA and CDR2 is YSLEER. Specimens obtained from alopecia areata patients comprised lesional scalp punch biopsies and peripheral blood. General observations from the study: Besides other cells, scalp samples also yield sequences of resident alphabeta T cells from normal skin. Clonality in lesional scalp, especially alopecia totalis/universalis, exceeded that of normal scalp.

The TCR was taken from a human donor with alopecia areata. The chain is built from TRBV4-3 and TRBJ1-1; 7 bases are a match to TRBD1. The sample here was CD4+ T cells sorted from blood, taken at week 0. Here the CDR3 DNA reads TGCGCCAGCAGCCAAGACCCGACAGGGCGGAACACTGAAGCTTTCTTT. Encoded protein: CASSQDPTGRNTEAFF.